These 10 T cell receptor beta chains came from one sample sequenced in a study of shared clonotypes between healthy human individuals. Measured with immunoSEQ multiplex PCR; TCRdb has only the in-frame clones, and not every one. The top ten clones hold less than 0.12% of a sample with 560,000 or so clones, roughly 96% of them seen once. It was CD45RO-negative cells, positively selected for CCR7, that made up naive CD8 cells, with terminally differentiated effector memory CD45RA+ cells excluded. Material for sequencing was naive CD8+ T cells sorted from blood. The source is a woman in her 30s in good health.

The V call is TRBV6-1, the J call TRBJ2-7, with 9 bases matching TRBD1. The CDR3 is made up of 17 amino acids. Germline V lookup: CDR1 MNHNS, CDR2 SASEGT. V shed 4 bases and J 3 bases; nucleotides not matched to a gene: 13. CDR3 nucleotides: TGTGCCAGCAGTGGACAGGGGGTCCTTCGGGAGGTCTACGAGCAGTACTTC. It translates to CASSGQGVLREVYEQYF.

The chain combines TRBV20-1 with TRBJ2-1; the D is unclear. Germline V gene lookup returns CDR1 DFQATT and CDR2 SNEGSKA (reference sequence). CDR3 length: 11 residues. With 4 bases removed from V and 5 bases from J, the gap between germline ends came to 6 bases. The CDR3, as DNA: TGCAGTGCTACGGAGAACAATGAGCAGTTCTTC. Its translation: CSATENNEQFF.

The chain recombines TRBV2 with TRBJ2-7, with D perhaps TRBD1 (5 bases). This CDR3 is built from 12 residues. Germline CDR1 SNHLY, CDR2 FYNNEI. V lost 9 bases and J lost 1, with 10 bases in between. In DNA, the CDR3 is TGTGCCAGTGAGGACAATTCCTACGAGCAGTACTTC. It specifies CASEDNSYEQYF.

This chain connects TRBV7-9 to TRBJ1-1, with TRBD1 matching over 8 bases. CDR3 size: 16 residues. The junction had 9 bases not matched to a gene; V was cut back by 6 bases and J by 0 bases. Germline V lookup: CDR1 SEHNR, CDR2 FQNEAQ (reference sequence). CDR3 coding DNA: TGTGCCAGCAGATCAATGCAGGACAGGGTGAACACTGAAGCTTTCTTT. This gives the protein CASRSMQDRVNTEAFF.

The chain uses TRBV27 and TRBJ2-3; 7 nucleotides line up with TRBD1. Germline CDR1 MNHEY, CDR2 SMNVEV (reference sequence). The CDR3 consists of 15 residues. The V gene end was trimmed by 3 bases and the J gene end by 2 bases; junction bases not matched to a gene: 5. This chain's CDR3 is CASSFSQGSTDTQYF. For the CDR3, the DNA is TGTGCCAGCAGTTTCTCACAGGGGTCCACAGATACGCAGTATTTT.

The chain links TRBV9 to TRBJ1-5, with unresolved D. This CDR3 spans 16 amino acids. Trimming stripped 0 bases from V and 3 bases from J, with 13 bases between. Germline values: CDR1 SGDLS, CDR2 YYNGEE. The CDR3 region has the DNA TGTGCCAGCAGCGTAGTTCTCGCAGCCAACAATCAGCCCCAGCATTTT. It codes for CASSVVLAANNQPQHF.

The sample holds one count of this clone. The chain carries TRBV5-1 and TRBJ2-3; 12 bases are shared with TRBD2. Germline values: CDR1 SGHRS, CDR2 YFSETQ. The CDR3 runs 18 residues. V was clipped by 0 bases and J by 1 base; unmatched bases: 6. The CDR3 protein is CASSLAGTSGRRTDTQYF. The CDR3 coding sequence is TGCGCCAGCAGCTTGGCCGGGACTAGCGGGCGCCGCACAGATACGCAGTATTTT.

The chain combines TRBV7-9 with TRBJ2-1, with a possible D match to TRBD2 (6 bases). Per germline, CDR1 SEHNR and CDR2 FQNEAQ (reference sequence). The CDR3 consists of 16 residues. Trimming left V 1 base short and J 4 bases short, with 14 bases between. In nucleotides, the CDR3 is TGTGCCAGCAGCTTAGTGCTGGGGACTCCATACAATGAGCAGTTCTTC. This codes for CASSLVLGTPYNEQFF.

CDR3 coding DNA: TGTGCCAGCAGCCCGGACTCTGGAAACACCATATATTTT. It codes for CASSPDSGNTIYF. This chain connects TRBV7-7 to TRBJ1-3; D remains ambiguous. Germline V lookup: CDR1 SSHAT, CDR2 FNYEAQ (reference sequence). V was clipped by 5 bases and J by 0 bases, with 5 bases between them. CDR3 length: 13 amino acids.

This chain joins TRBV7-9 and TRBJ1-2; D is uncertain. V was clipped by 4 bases and J by 2 bases, with 14 bases between them. Germline lookup yields CDR1 SEHNR and CDR2 FQNEAQ (reference sequence). This CDR3 is 15 amino acids long. The CDR3 DNA is TGTGCCAGCAGCTCTTCATGGGGTGGGAACTATGGCTACACCTTC. Protein sequence: CASSSSWGGNYGYTF. Drawing the rest from reference TRBV7-9 and TRBJ1-2, the complete variable domain is DTGVSQNPRHKITKRGQNVTFRCDPISEHNRLYWYRQTLGQGPEFLTYFQNEAQLEKSRLLSDRFSAERPKGSFSTLEIQRTEQGDSAMYLCASSSSWGGNYGYTFGSGTRLTVV.